Given below is one T cell receptor beta chain in context. Germline V gene lookup returns CDR1 MDHEN and CDR2 SYDVKM. The CDR3 runs 15 residues. V shed 3 bases, J shed 8 bases, and the junction held 4 bases outside the gene matches. This entry belongs to a study of T cell changes during pregnancy in multiple sclerosis. The protocol was immunoSEQ multiplex PCR, while the TCRdb copy is restricted to in-frame clones and leaves out a portion. This sample has around 130,000 clones; roughly 92% occur once, and the top ten carry approximately 6.2%. The rearrangement links TRBV28 to TRBJ2-1, with 13 bases lining up with TRBD2. This TCR came from a female donor with multiple sclerosis, enrolled in a pregnancy study. Sequenced here: peripheral blood, sampled before pregnancy. The CDR3 DNA reads as TGTGCCAGCAGTTTCAGGACTAGCGGGAGTGATGAGCAGTTCTTC. This translates into CASSFRTSGSDEQFF.